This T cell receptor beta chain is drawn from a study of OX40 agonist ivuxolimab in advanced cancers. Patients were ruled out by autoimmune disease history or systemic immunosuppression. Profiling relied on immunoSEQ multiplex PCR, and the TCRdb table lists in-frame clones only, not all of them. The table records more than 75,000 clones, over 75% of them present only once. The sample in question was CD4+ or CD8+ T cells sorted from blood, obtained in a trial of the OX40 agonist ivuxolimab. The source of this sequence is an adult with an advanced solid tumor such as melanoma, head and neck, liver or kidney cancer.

DNA for the CDR3: TGTGCCAGCAGCTTAGCTTCCGGGCCCGGAAACACCATATATTTT. Amino acids: CASSLASGPGNTIYF. The rearrangement uses TRBV7-2 and TRBJ1-3, with D unclear. Germline V lookup: CDR1 SGHTA, CDR2 FQGNSA. This CDR3 contains 15 residues. V was shortened by 0 bases and J by 4 bases, with 10 bases between the two germline ends.